This T cell receptor (beta chain) was obtained from a study of CD8+ T cells in alopecia areata. Reverse transcription of extracted RNA yielded cDNA, which provided the sequencing template. The table came from immunoSEQ multiplex PCR; TCRdb's copy has only in-frame clones and leaves some out. This table has around 34,000 clones, around 60% appearing once. Germline V gene data show CDR1 as SGHTA and CDR2 as FQGNSA. This CDR3 comprises 15 residues. The junction had 7 bases not matched to a gene; V was cut back by 5 bases and J by 5 bases. The clonotype comes from a human donor with alopecia areata. Sequencing was performed on NKG2D-high CD8+ T cells sorted from blood. This sequence joins TRBV7-2 and TRBJ1-2, with 11 bases matching TRBD1. The CDR3 sequence is CASSVTGQGVYGYTF. CDR3 DNA sequence: TGTGCCAGCAGCGTGACGGGACAGGGGGTTTATGGCTACACCTTC.